The 6 T cell receptor beta chains reported below all come from one sample, sequenced in a study of CD8 T cells in Susac syndrome. Reverse transcription used roughly 0.5 to 1 ug RNA and random hexamers. TCRdb re-analysed the immunoSEQ multiplex PCR reads in MiXCR, keeping a single row per CDR3 protein. There are roughly 80,000 distinct CDR3 sequences in the sample; roughly 90% occur only once, and 0.5% to 0.6% lies in the top ten. Sequencing input: CD8+ T cells from PBMCs. These receptor sequences come from a human donor with multiple sclerosis.

CDR3 protein: CSVRDSTGELFF. DNA of the CDR3: TGCAGCGTCCGGGACAGCACCGGGGAGCTGTTTTTT. The rearrangement links TRBV29-1 to TRBJ2-2; 7 bases are shared with TRBD1. The CDR3 sequence is 12 residues long. Germline CDR1 reads SQVTM; CDR2 reads ANQGSEA. Losses at the gene ends were 6 bases for V and 4 bases for J; bases not matched to a gene: 2.

V gene TRBV7-8 combines with J gene TRBJ2-3; 7 positions agree with TRBD2. The CDR3 consists of 18 residues. Germline V gene lookup returns CDR1 SGHVS and CDR2 FQNEAQ. After removal of 7 bases from V and 0 bases from J, the junction contained 16 bases not matched to a gene. The CDR3 sequence: CASTLRGASGTSTDTQYF. In nucleotides, the CDR3 is TGTGCCAGCACCCTTAGAGGGGCTAGCGGAACTAGCACAGATACGCAGTATTTT. Drawing the rest from reference TRBV7-8 and TRBJ2-3, the complete variable domain is GAGVSQSPRYKVAKRGQDVALRCDPISGHVSLFWYQQALGQGPEFLTYFQNEAQLDKSGLPSDRFFAERPEGSVSTLKIQRTQQEDSAVYLCASTLRGASGTSTDTQYFGPGTRLTVL.

This rearrangement joins TRBV13 to TRBJ2-7; TRBD2 agrees at 11 bases. Per germline, CDR1 PRHDT and CDR2 FYEKMQ (reference sequence). The CDR3 has 13 residues. Trimming removed 8 bases from V and 0 bases from J; junction bases left unmatched: 0. Here the CDR3 reads CASLAGGSYEQYF. Here the CDR3 DNA reads TGTGCCAGCCTAGCGGGGGGCTCCTACGAGCAGTACTTC.

The chain uses TRBV9 and TRBJ1-2; 7 positions match TRBD1. CDR1 is SGDLS, CDR2 YYNGEE, per germline. After removal of 5 bases from V and 4 bases from J, the junction contained 5 bases not matched to a gene. This CDR3 is built from 13 residues. The CDR3, as DNA: TGTGCCAGCAGAGCTGGGACAGCCTATGGCTACACCTTC. This encodes CASRAGTAYGYTF. Full variable domain (rest looked up from reference TRBV9 and TRBJ1-2): DSGVTQTPKHLITATGQRVTLRCSPRSGDLSVYWYQQSLDQGLQFLIQYYNGEERAKGNILERFSAQQFPDLHSELNLSSLELGDSALYFCASRAGTAYGYTFGSGTRLTVV.

This clonotype was recorded once. V and J are TRBV19 and TRBJ1-1, with no clear D. CDR3 size: 16 residues. Trimming cost V 3 bases and J 1 base, with 15 bases left between them. Germline CDR1 reads LNHDA; CDR2 reads SQIVND (reference sequence). The CDR3 region is CASSMSWLRGNTEAFF. The CDR3 nucleotides read TGTGCCAGTAGTATGAGTTGGCTGCGTGGGAACACTGAAGCTTTCTTT.

The chain carries TRBV12-5 and TRBJ2-1; the D gene is possibly TRBD1 (6 bases). Germline loops: CDR1 LGHNT, CDR2 FRNRAP. Trimming cost V 0 bases and J 9 bases, with 12 bases left between them. The CDR3 totals 14 residues. CDR3 residues: CASGLVTGTIEQFF. CDR3 in DNA: TGTGCTAGTGGTTTGGTCACCGGGACAATTGAGCAGTTCTTC.